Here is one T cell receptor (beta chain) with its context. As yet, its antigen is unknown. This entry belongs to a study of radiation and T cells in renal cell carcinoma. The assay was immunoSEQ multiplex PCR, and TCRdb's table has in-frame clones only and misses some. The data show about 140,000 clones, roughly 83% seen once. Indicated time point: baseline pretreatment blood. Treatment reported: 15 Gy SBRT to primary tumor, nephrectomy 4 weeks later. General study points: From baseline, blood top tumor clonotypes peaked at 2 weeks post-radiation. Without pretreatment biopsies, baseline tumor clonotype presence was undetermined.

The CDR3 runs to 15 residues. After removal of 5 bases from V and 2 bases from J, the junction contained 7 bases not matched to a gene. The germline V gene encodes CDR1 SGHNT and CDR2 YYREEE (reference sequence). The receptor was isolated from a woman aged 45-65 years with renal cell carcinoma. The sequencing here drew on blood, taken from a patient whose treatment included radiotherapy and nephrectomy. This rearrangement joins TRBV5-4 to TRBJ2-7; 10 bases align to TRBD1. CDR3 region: CASSPTGQGTYEQYF. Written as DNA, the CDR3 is TGTGCCAGCAGTCCGACGGGACAGGGGACCTACGAGCAGTACTTC.